The source of this T cell receptor beta chain is a study of cytomegalovirus exposure and HLA in healthy donors. The method was immunoSEQ multiplex PCR; TCRdb's version includes in-frame clones alone and lacks a portion of them. In the table there are about 200,000 clones, 70% to 85% of which are singletons. This TCR was recovered from a woman aged 25-40 years in good health and CMV-seropositive. Sequenced sample: PBMCs.

DNA for the CDR3: TGCGCCAGCAGCAATAGCGGGAGGGCCTACGAGCAGTACTTC. Protein product: CASSNSGRAYEQYF. The V gene is TRBV5-1, the J gene TRBJ2-7; the match to TRBD2 covers 11 bases. Losses at the gene ends were 4 bases for V and 2 bases for J; bases not matched to a gene: 2. Germline-derived CDR1 and CDR2 are SGHRS and YFSETQ. The CDR3 totals 14 residues. Based on the CDR3 plus reference TRBV5-1 and TRBJ2-7, the full variable domain is KAGVTQTPRYLIKTRGQQVTLSCSPISGHRSVSWYQQTPGQGLQFLFEYFSETQRNKGNFPGRFSGRQFSNSRSEMNVSTLELGDSALYLCASSNSGRAYEQYFGPGTRLTVT.